This T cell receptor beta chain was found in a study of graft-versus-host responses after intestinal transplantation. Overall study: After anti-thymocyte globulin induction, recipients took tacrolimus and steroids for roughly three years.

The study, taken as a whole, reports: Where graft-donor T cell macrochimerism was present, patients had high graft-versus-host to host-versus-graft clonal ratios in allografts. Recipient marrow harbored GvH clones, some of which surfaced first in ileum or blood. Declines in HvG clones occurring early post-transplant were associated with peak circulating GvH clone levels.

Generated by immunoSEQ multiplex PCR, the TCRdb table keeps only in-frame clones and is missing some. The data show about 100,000 clones, 87% seen once. Note on this clone: Its antigen remains unidentified.

The germline V gene has CDR1 SGHRS and CDR2 YFSETQ. With 4 bases clipped from V and 4 bases from J, the junction kept 8 bases outside the gene matches. This CDR3 is built from 17 residues. V gene TRBV5-1 combines with J gene TRBJ1-6, with 10 bases fitting TRBD1. The TCR sequence derives from a human donor who was the organ donor for an intestinal transplant. This specimen consisted of unstimulated CD4+ T cells sorted from spleen or lymph node cells, obtained before transplant. For the CDR3, the DNA is TGCGCCAGCAGCGTTACCGGACAGGGGGTTTATAATTCACCCCTCCACTTT. It encodes CASSVTGQGVYNSPLHF. Using reference TRBV5-1 and TRBJ1-6 for the parts outside the CDR3, the full variable domain is KAGVTQTPRYLIKTRGQQVTLSCSPISGHRSVSWYQQTPGQGLQFLFEYFSETQRNKGNFPGRFSGRQFSNSRSEMNVSTLELGDSALYLCASSVTGQGVYNSPLHFGNGTRLTVT.